This T cell receptor (beta chain) came from a study of technical replicates of blood from a few donors. Sequencing was performed with immunoSEQ multiplex PCR; in TCRdb, only in-frame clones are kept and a portion is missing. The sample comprises about 83,000 clones, 90% to 95% of which are singletons, and 0.27% rests with the top ten. CDR1 SQVTM and CDR2 ANQGSEA come from the germline V gene. Between the trimmed V and J ends, which lost 4 bases and 6 bases, there was a span of 10 bases. This CDR3 has 12 amino acids. The chain combines TRBV29-1 with TRBJ1-5; possibly TRBD1 for D (6 bases). The source of this sequence is a human donor in good health. The sample consisted of T cells isolated from PBMCs. The CDR3 loop reads CSVGGGGQPQHF. In DNA, the CDR3 is TGCAGCGTTGGGGGGGGCGGTCAGCCCCAGCATTTT.